The T cell receptor (beta chain) described here comes from a study of blood T cell repertoires in COVID-19 (TCRdb year 2020). With regard to the full study: Collaborator samples came from the United States, Italy and Spain and covered acute and convalescent phases of COVID-19. The material from the prospective study consisted of cDNA or gDNA derived from T cells, B-cell-depleted T cells, or PBMCs. The dataset comprised deeply sampled blood TCRbeta repertoires from subjects exposed to, actively infected with, or recovered from COVID-19. The repertoires were released in a freely available public database meant as a resource for research on the immune response to SARS-CoV-2. The samples were drawn from the first 160 participants of the ongoing ImmuneRACE study and from under 1,500 subjects provided by 6 global collaborators. The sample metadata nearly always contained a de-identified subject ID, COVID-19 status, age in years and sex. HLA class I and class II types, where available, came from metadata supplied by the sample provider rather than from assay-based typing.

At the junction V is shortened by 3 bases and J by 5 bases, with 13 bases in between. From its cysteine to its phenylalanine, the CDR3 spans 14 amino acids. The DNA shown is the 42-base CDR3, in frame from base 1. CDR1 is given as LNHDA and CDR2 as SQIVND, both from the germline V gene (reference sequence). At one collaborating source in Seattle, patients were enrolled during active infection and were followed longitudinally through the course of disease. Collaborating institutions collected whole blood in K2EDTA tubes following their own protocols. Collaborator samples were shipped for TCRbeta analysis as frozen whole blood, isolated PBMCs, or DNA extracted from either sample type. On this clone itself: Its binding antigen is unknown. Base qualities are missing; no much larger clone stands one base away.

Summary of the overall study and its limitations: How much clinical and demographic metadata was included differed by source and by participant, and the metadata was provided uncurated.

TCRbeta CDR3 regions were amplified from genomic DNA using the immunoSEQ Assay, a bias-controlled multiplex PCR. In the paper's pipeline: The number of nucleated cells in each sample was estimated from the amplification of reference gene primers within the assay. Sequence reads were collapsed and filtered to measure the absolute abundance of every unique TCRbeta CDR3 rearrangement. For each sample, productive Simpson clonality was calculated as the square root of Simpson's diversity index over productive rearrangements. TCRdb took over this immuneACCESS table, retaining in-frame rearrangements with V and J assigned. Such tables are incomplete; in checked studies, under half of the missing clones stem from an unresolved V gene, and the remainder is unexplained. V and J calls plus clone size are reproduced from that table; the DNA served to infer D and trimming. For this sample the table gives fewer than 200,000 clones, of which roughly 89% were detected only once. Around 13% of the sample lies in the top ten.

This TCR derives from a woman aged 65 to 85 with COVID-19, enrolled during active disease. The rearranged segments are TRBV19 and TRBJ1-2; no confident D gene assignment can be made. Input material: peripheral blood. This receptor carries the CDR3 CASSMVTGIYGYTF. The DNA sequence is TGTGCCAGTAGTATGGTGACGGGGATTTATGGCTACACCTTC.